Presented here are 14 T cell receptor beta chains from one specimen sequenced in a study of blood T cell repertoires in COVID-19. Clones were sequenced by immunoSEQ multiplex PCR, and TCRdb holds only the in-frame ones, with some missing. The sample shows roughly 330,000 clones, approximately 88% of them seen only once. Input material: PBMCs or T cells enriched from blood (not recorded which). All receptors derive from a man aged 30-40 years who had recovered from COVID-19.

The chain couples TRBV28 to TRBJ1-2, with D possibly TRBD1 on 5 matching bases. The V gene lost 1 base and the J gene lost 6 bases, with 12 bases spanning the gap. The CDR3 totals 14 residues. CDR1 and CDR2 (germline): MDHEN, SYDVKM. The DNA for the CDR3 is TGTGCCAGCAGTTTATCGGTAGGGGTTAATGGCTACACCTTC. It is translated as CASSLSVGVNGYTF.

The CDR3 is CASRTGTVNVPDTQYF. The CDR3 DNA reads TGTGCCAGTAGGACAGGGACAGTGAATGTTCCAGATACGCAGTATTTT. The rearrangement uses TRBV19 and TRBJ2-3; 7 positions match TRBD1. Germline V gives CDR1 LNHDA, CDR2 SQIVND (reference sequence). With 6 bases clipped from V and 4 bases from J, the junction kept 13 bases outside the gene matches. The CDR3 contains 16 residues.

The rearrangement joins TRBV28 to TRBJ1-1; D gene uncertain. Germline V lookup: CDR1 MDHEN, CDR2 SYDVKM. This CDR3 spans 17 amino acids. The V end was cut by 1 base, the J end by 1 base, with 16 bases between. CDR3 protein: CASSLYTGSGQNTEAFF. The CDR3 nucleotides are TGTGCCAGCAGTTTATATACGGGGTCTGGGCAGAACACTGAAGCTTTCTTT.

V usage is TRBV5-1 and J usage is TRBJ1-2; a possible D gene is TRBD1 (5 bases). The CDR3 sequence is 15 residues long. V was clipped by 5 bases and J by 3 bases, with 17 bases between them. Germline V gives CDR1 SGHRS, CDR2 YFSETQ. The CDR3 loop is CASRSLDTWDYGYTF. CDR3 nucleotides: TGCGCCAGCAGGTCCTTGGACACCTGGGACTATGGCTACACCTTC. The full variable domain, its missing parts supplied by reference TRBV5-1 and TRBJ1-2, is KAGVTQTPRYLIKTRGQQVTLSCSPISGHRSVSWYQQTPGQGLQFLFEYFSETQRNKGNFPGRFSGRQFSNSRSEMNVSTLELGDSALYLCASRSLDTWDYGYTFGSGTRLTVV.

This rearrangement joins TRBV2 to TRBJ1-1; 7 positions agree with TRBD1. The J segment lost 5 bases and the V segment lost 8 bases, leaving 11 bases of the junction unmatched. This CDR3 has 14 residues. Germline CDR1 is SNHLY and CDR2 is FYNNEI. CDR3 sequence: CASDRAQSGTEAFF. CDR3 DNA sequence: TGTGCCAGCGACAGGGCCCAATCGGGAACTGAAGCTTTCTTT. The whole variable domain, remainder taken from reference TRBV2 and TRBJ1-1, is EPEVTQTPSHQVTQMGQEVILRCVPISNHLYFYWYRQILGQKVEFLVSFYNNEISEKSEIFDDQFSVERPDGSNFTLKIRSTKLEDSAMYFCASDRAQSGTEAFFGQGTRLTVV.

The CDR3 loop is CASSLGTGKGNEQFF. Written as DNA, the CDR3 is TGTGCCAGCAGCCTCGGGACAGGGAAAGGCAATGAGCAGTTCTTC. The chain couples TRBV5-4 to TRBJ2-1, with TRBD1 matching over 9 bases. After removal of 4 bases from V and 6 bases from J, the junction contained 8 bases not matched to a gene. CDR1 is SGHNT and CDR2 is YYREEE in the germline V gene (reference sequence). The CDR3 is 15 amino acids.

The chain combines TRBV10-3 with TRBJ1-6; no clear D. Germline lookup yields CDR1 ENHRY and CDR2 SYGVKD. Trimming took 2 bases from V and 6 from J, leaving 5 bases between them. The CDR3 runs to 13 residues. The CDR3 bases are TGTGCCATCAGTGAGACCAGTAATTCACCCCTCCACTTT. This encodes CAISETSNSPLHF.

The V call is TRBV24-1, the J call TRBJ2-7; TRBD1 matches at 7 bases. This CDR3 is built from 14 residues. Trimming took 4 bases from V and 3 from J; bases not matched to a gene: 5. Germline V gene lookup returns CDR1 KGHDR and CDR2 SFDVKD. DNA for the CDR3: TGTGCCACCAGTGACCCCGGGACAGACTACGAGCAGTACTTC. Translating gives CATSDPGTDYEQYF.

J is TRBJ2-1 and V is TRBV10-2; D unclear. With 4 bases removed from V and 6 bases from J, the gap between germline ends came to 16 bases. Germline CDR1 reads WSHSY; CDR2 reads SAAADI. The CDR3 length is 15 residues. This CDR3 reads CASSVGGLGANEQFF. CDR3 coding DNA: TGCGCCAGCAGTGTGGGTGGGTTAGGAGCCAATGAGCAGTTCTTC.

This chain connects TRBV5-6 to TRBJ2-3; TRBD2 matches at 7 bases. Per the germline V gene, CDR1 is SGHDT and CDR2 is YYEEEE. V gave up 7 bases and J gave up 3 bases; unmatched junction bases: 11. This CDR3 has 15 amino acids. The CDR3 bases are TGTGCCAGCCTGACGGCGGGGGAGAGGACAGATACGCAGTATTTT. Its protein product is CASLTAGERTDTQYF.

DNA for the CDR3: TGTGCCAGCAGCCGGTCACTGTCGGTCACTGAAGCTTTCTTT. This codes for CASSRSLSVTEAFF. The V gene is TRBV7-9, the J gene TRBJ1-1; D remains ambiguous. V was trimmed by 5 bases and J by 4 bases, leaving 14 bases between them. The germline V gene encodes CDR1 SEHNR and CDR2 FQNEAQ (reference sequence). The CDR3 loop spans 14 amino acids.

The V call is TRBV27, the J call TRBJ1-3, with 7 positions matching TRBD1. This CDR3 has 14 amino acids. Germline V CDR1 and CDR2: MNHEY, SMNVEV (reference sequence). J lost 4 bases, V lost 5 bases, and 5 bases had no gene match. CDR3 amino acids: CASSPTGFGNTIYF. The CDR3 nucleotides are TGTGCCAGCAGTCCGACAGGGTTCGGAAACACCATATATTTT.

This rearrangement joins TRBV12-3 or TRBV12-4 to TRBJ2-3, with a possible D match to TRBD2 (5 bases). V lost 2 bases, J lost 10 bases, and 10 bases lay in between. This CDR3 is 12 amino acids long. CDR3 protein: CASSLRDRAQYF. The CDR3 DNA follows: TGTGCCAGCAGTTTACGGGATAGAGCGCAGTATTTT.

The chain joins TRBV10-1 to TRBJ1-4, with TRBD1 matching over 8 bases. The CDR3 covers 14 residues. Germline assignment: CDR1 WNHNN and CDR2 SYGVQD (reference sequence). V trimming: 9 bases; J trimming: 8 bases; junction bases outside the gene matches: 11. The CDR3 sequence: CARKVRTGKEKLFF. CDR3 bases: TGCGCCAGAAAAGTAAGGACAGGGAAGGAAAAACTGTTTTTT.